This T cell receptor beta chain originates from a study of cytomegalovirus exposure and HLA in healthy donors. Regarding the study as a whole: A reported reduction in N-insertions relative to the roughly 610-donor mean was seen in an Asian-associated ancestry cluster in a later analysis.

A word on this clone: Its antigen is unidentified.

Vbeta (60) and Jbeta (13) primers were used in the PCR. Assay: immunoSEQ multiplex PCR; the TCRdb copy retains only in-frame clones and omits some. The data contain about 200,000 clones, about four fifths of them singletons. The germline V gene has CDR1 SQVTM and CDR2 ANQGSEA. Trimming took 2 bases from V and 7 from J, leaving 9 bases between them. This CDR3 region has 12 residues. The chain uses TRBV29-1 and TRBJ1-3; TRBD1 might be the D (5 bases). This receptor was identified in a young woman in good health and CMV-seronegative. The sample taken for sequencing was PBMCs. Here the CDR3 DNA reads TGCAGCGTTGAACGGGGGGGGAACACCATATATTTT. It yields the protein CSVERGGNTIYF.